This T cell receptor beta chain appears in the sequencing data of a study of cytomegalovirus exposure and HLA in healthy donors. Here immunoSEQ multiplex PCR was the method, and the copy in TCRdb shows in-frame clones only, minus some. The sample includes some 72,000 clones, less than 96% of them seen just once. This CDR3 has 16 residues. The germline V gene encodes CDR1 LNHDA and CDR2 SQIVND (reference sequence). Trimming removed 7 bases from V and 1 base from J, with 19 bases in between. This sequence was found in a man aged 18 to 29 in good health and CMV-seropositive. Sequencing input: PBMCs. The genes are TRBV19 and TRBJ1-1; D gene uncertain. DNA for the CDR3: TGTGCCAGTACTCCCCGGGAGAGGTTCGGGAACACTGAAGCTTTCTTT. Amino acid sequence: CASTPRERFGNTEAFF.